These 30 T cell receptor beta chains were sequenced from one sample in a study of beta chain features in type 1 diabetes. General study points: Shortening that was moderate but significant affected the TCRB CDR3s of Type 1 diabetes patients in all four CD4+ subsets.

These TCRs' antigens remain unknown. The authors reverse transcribed all of the isolated RNA, so sequencing captured expressed TCRB transcripts. Only in-frame clones appear in the TCRdb table, and some are missing; sequencing was by immunoSEQ multiplex PCR. This table holds 600,000 to 700,000 clones, 12% found once. Sample: naive CD4+ T cells from blood. These receptors were collected from a man aged 25 to 40 with type 1 diabetes.

The chain uses TRBV6-1 and TRBJ2-1; D may be TRBD1 or TRBD2 (6 bases each). The length of the CDR3 is 15 residues. V shed 3 bases and J shed 6 bases, with 15 bases lying between them. CDR1 and CDR2 from the germline V gene are MNHNS and SASEGT. CDR3 loop: CASSEWGALINEQFF. The DNA for the CDR3 is TGTGCCAGCAGTGAGTGGGGGGCCCTCATCAATGAGCAGTTCTTC.

This clone was counted between two and nine times. This rearrangement joins TRBV7-2 to TRBJ2-7; tentatively, D is TRBD1 (6 bases). The CDR3 sequence is 15 residues long. The germline V and J ends were trimmed by 5 bases and 5 bases, with 19 bases remaining between them. The germline V gene has CDR1 SGHTA and CDR2 FQGNSA. CDR3 coding DNA: TGTGCCAGCAGCCAGACACCTAACAGGGTTGACGAGCAGTACTTC. This encodes CASSQTPNRVDEQYF.

This clone showed up just a few times. The chain joins TRBV20-1 to TRBJ2-7; D perhaps matches TRBD1 (6 bases). CDR1 is DFQATT and CDR2 is SNEGSKA in the germline V gene (reference sequence). Trimming took 5 bases from V and 6 from J, leaving 11 bases between them. The CDR3 spans 11 residues. The CDR3 loop reads CSAPQGLEQYF. DNA of the CDR3: TGCAGTGCTCCACAGGGTCTCGAGCAGTACTTC.

The chain uses TRBV5-4 and TRBJ2-5; TRBD2 matches at 7 bases. Germline values: CDR1 SGHNT, CDR2 YYREEE (reference sequence). The CDR3 totals 14 residues. V lost 3 bases to trimming and J lost 1 base; unmatched junction nucleotides: 3. The CDR3 loop reads CASSSSGSQETQYF. In DNA form, the CDR3 reads TGTGCCAGCAGCTCTAGCGGATCCCAAGAGACCCAGTACTTC.

The J gene is TRBJ2-5, the V gene TRBV9; 7 nucleotides agree with TRBD2. V lost 4 bases and J lost 3; bases outside the gene matches: 18. CDR3 size: 18 residues. The germline V gene encodes CDR1 SGDLS and CDR2 YYNGEE. This CDR3 is CASSLLPGLPLGKETQYF. In DNA, the CDR3 is TGTGCCAGCAGCCTGCTACCGGGACTACCTTTGGGGAAAGAGACCCAGTACTTC.

The V call is TRBV9, the J call TRBJ1-6; 10 bases fit TRBD1. Germline CDR1 and CDR2: SGDLS and YYNGEE. The J segment lost 8 bases and the V segment lost 3 bases, leaving 11 bases of the junction unmatched. The CDR3 is 17 residues long. The CDR3 loop reads CASSASGTGVFDSPLHF. For the CDR3, the DNA is TGTGCCAGCAGCGCCTCCGGGACAGGGGTTTTTGATTCACCCCTCCACTTT.

This clone was seen only a few times. The chain couples TRBV27 to TRBJ1-5, with D hard to call. In germline, CDR1 is MNHEY, CDR2 SMNVEV (reference sequence). Trimming took 2 bases from V and 5 from J, leaving 7 bases between them. CDR3 size: 13 residues. The CDR3: CASSLGRYQPQHF. The CDR3 DNA is TGTGCCAGCAGTTTAGGCAGGTATCAGCCCCAGCATTTT.

This clone was detected only a few times. The rearrangement links TRBV19 to TRBJ1-5; D is uncertain. The CDR3 covers 16 residues. CDR1 and CDR2 (germline): LNHDA, SQIVND (reference sequence). The V gene lost 3 bases and the J gene lost 5 bases, with 17 bases spanning the gap. CDR3 nucleotides: TGTGCCAGTAGTATCGAATCGGGGAGAGCCGATCAGCCCCAGCATTTT. As protein: CASSIESGRADQPQHF.

This clone appeared a few times. The J gene is TRBJ2-2, the V gene TRBV10-3, with a possible D match to TRBD1 (5 bases). There are 13 residues in the CDR3. Trimming took 2 bases from V and 12 from J, leaving 13 bases between them. CDR1 is ENHRY and CDR2 is SYGVKD in the germline V gene. DNA of the CDR3: TGTGCCATCAGTGAGGGGGCGGAAAGGCAGCTGTTTTTT. Translating it yields CAISEGAERQLFF.

V is TRBV29-1 and J is TRBJ1-5; 7 nucleotides line up with TRBD1. This CDR3 spans 14 amino acids. J was trimmed by 3 bases and V by 6 bases; bases with no gene match: 8. CDR1 is SQVTM, CDR2 ANQGSEA, per germline. CDR3 in DNA: TGCAGCGTAGCCGGGACAGAAGTCAATCAGCCCCAGCATTTT. This sequence encodes CSVAGTEVNQPQHF.

The genes are TRBV9 and TRBJ2-3; either TRBD1 or TRBD2 may supply D (6 bases each). The CDR3 consists of 15 residues. The germline gives CDR1 SGDLS, CDR2 YYNGEE. Trimming shortened V by 0 bases and J by 6 bases, and 14 bases separated the two germline ends. The CDR3 nucleotides read TGTGCCAGCAGCGTAGGAACCGGGGGCGTGGATACGCAGTATTTT. It is translated as CASSVGTGGVDTQYF.

The genes are TRBV5-6 and TRBJ2-3; D gene ambiguous. V was cut by 2 bases and J by 2 bases, with 3 bases left in between. This CDR3 has 12 amino acids. Germline V gives CDR1 SGHDT, CDR2 YYEEEE. The CDR3 is CASSFSTDTQYF. As DNA, the CDR3 is TGTGCCAGCAGCTTCTCCACAGATACGCAGTATTTT.

This chain links TRBV25-1 with TRBJ2-6; tentatively, D is TRBD1 (7 bases). This CDR3 has 16 residues. Germline V gives CDR1 MGHDK, CDR2 SYGVNS. V lost 6 bases and J 0 bases, leaving 12 bases between the germline ends. CDR3 amino acids: CASSPRGDSGANVLTF. The CDR3 DNA reads TGTGCCAGCAGCCCCAGGGGGGACTCTGGGGCCAACGTCCTGACTTTC.

The rearrangement joins TRBV7-2 to TRBJ1-3, with 8 positions matching TRBD1. Losses at the gene ends were 6 bases for V and 3 bases for J; bases not matched to a gene: 19. The CDR3 contains 19 residues. Germline-derived CDR1 and CDR2 are SGHTA and FQGNSA. The CDR3 coding sequence is TGTGCCAGCAGACACAGCCTCGGCGACAGGGGACTCGGTGGAAACACCATATATTTT. This translates into CASRHSLGDRGLGGNTIYF.

The chain employs TRBV6-1 and TRBJ2-1; unclear D gene. Germline-derived CDR1 and CDR2 are MNHNS and SASEGT. This CDR3 has 15 residues. V was pared by 1 base and J by 0 bases, with 7 bases between. The CDR3 reads CASSEEASSYNEQFF. The CDR3 bases are TGTGCCAGCAGTGAAGAGGCTAGCTCCTACAATGAGCAGTTCTTC.

This chain joins TRBV2 and TRBJ1-2; TRBD1 might be the D (6 bases). CDR1 is SNHLY and CDR2 is FYNNEI in the germline V gene. CDR3 length: 16 residues. Trimming stripped 5 bases from V and 5 bases from J, with 21 bases between. CDR3 sequence: CASSKRDNSLGYGYTF. CDR3 nucleotides: TGTGCCAGCAGTAAACGGGACAACTCTCTGGGGTATGGCTACACCTTC.

This chain connects TRBV28 to TRBJ1-5, with unresolved D. V lost 7 bases and J 2 bases, leaving 9 bases between the germline ends. Germline loops: CDR1 MDHEN, CDR2 SYDVKM. This CDR3 region has 13 residues. CDR3: CASIMERNQPQHF. CDR3 nucleotides: TGTGCCAGCATTATGGAGCGCAATCAGCCCCAGCATTTT.

The chain recombines TRBV7-2 with TRBJ2-2; tentative D call: TRBD1 (6 bases). The CDR3 spans 14 residues. Germline loops: CDR1 SGHTA, CDR2 FQGNSA. V gave up 6 bases and J gave up 1 base, with 9 bases separating them. The chain's CDR3 is CASRLQGNTGELFF. The CDR3 bases are TGTGCCAGCAGGCTACAGGGGAACACCGGGGAGCTGTTTTTT.

The count of this clone is one. The gene calls are TRBV7-9 and TRBJ2-1; D gene uncertain. The V gene's germline CDR1 is SEHNR and CDR2 FQNEAQ (reference sequence). This CDR3 is built from 12 residues. V was cut by 2 bases and J by 5 bases, with 4 bases left in between. The CDR3 here is CASSLRDNEQFF. As DNA, the CDR3 is TGTGCCAGCAGCTTACGTGACAATGAGCAGTTCTTC.

This clone has a handful of counts. The chain links TRBV9 to TRBJ2-5, with a tentative D call TRBD1 (6 bases). V gave up 0 bases and J gave up 1 base, with 13 bases separating them. The CDR3 spans 16 residues. Germline V gene data show CDR1 as SGDLS and CDR2 as YYNGEE. CDR3 DNA sequence: TGTGCCAGCAGCGTAGCGGTAATGGACAGCCAAGAGACCCAGTACTTC. It is translated as CASSVAVMDSQETQYF.

The chain is built from TRBV4-3 and TRBJ1-2; D is possibly TRBD1 (6 bases). This CDR3 contains 15 residues. V was trimmed by 0 bases and J by 3 bases, leaving 11 bases between them. Germline V gene sequence: CDR1 LGHNA, CDR2 YSLEER. Here the CDR3 reads CASSQESDRYYGYTF. As DNA, the CDR3 is TGCGCCAGCAGCCAAGAATCGGACAGATACTATGGCTACACCTTC.

The V and J genes are TRBV11-2 and TRBJ2-7, with D possibly TRBD1 on 5 matching bases. The CDR3 loop spans 15 amino acids. Germline CDR1 is SGHAT and CDR2 is FQNNGV. V was trimmed by 0 bases and J by 5 bases, leaving 14 bases between them. This CDR3 is CASSLDLVRVNEQYF. The CDR3 nucleotides are TGTGCCAGCAGCTTAGATCTTGTCAGGGTAAACGAGCAGTACTTC.

This clone was observed a handful of times. The V gene is TRBV30, the J gene TRBJ2-7; TRBD1 aligns across 10 bases. The germline V gene encodes CDR1 GTSNPN and CDR2 SVGIG (reference sequence). The CDR3 contains 13 residues. The ends lost 2 bases at V and 5 bases at J; junction bases unmatched: 3. The CDR3 sequence: CAWSHDRGHEQYF. DNA of the CDR3: TGTGCCTGGAGTCACGACAGGGGGCACGAGCAGTACTTC.

Concerning this clone itself: The sample holds other DNA sequences that translate to the same CDR3. The rearrangement links TRBV14 to TRBJ1-2, with unresolved D. Per germline, CDR1 SGHDN and CDR2 FVKESK. This CDR3 has 13 residues. Trimming took 0 bases from V and 5 from J, leaving 7 bases between them. The CDR3 DNA reads TGTGCCAGCAGCCAAGATCGAACTTATGGCTACACCTTC. It specifies CASSQDRTYGYTF.

The chain joins TRBV19 to TRBJ2-3, with TRBD2 as a possible D gene (6 bases). The V gene lost 7 bases and the J gene lost 4 bases, with 15 bases spanning the gap. The CDR3 has 14 amino acids. CDR1 is LNHDA and CDR2 is SQIVND in the germline V gene (reference sequence). CDR3 bases: TGTGCCAGTAATAGGAACGGGGGTGCAGATACGCAGTATTTT. Residues: CASNRNGGADTQYF.

This clone was detected a few times. The chain is built from TRBV10-3 and TRBJ2-3; either TRBD1 or TRBD2 may supply D (5 bases each). CDR3 length: 17 amino acids. Germline CDR1 is ENHRY and CDR2 is SYGVKD. Trimming removed 6 bases from V and 0 bases from J, with 19 bases in between. CDR3 protein: CAIRNLQGGGSTDTQYF. The CDR3 DNA sequence: TGTGCCATCAGAAACCTCCAGGGTGGGGGTAGCACAGATACGCAGTATTTT.

V and J are TRBV29-1 and TRBJ2-1, with 12 bases that match TRBD2. The CDR3 covers 19 residues. The V gene end was trimmed by 0 bases and the J gene end by 3 bases; junction bases not matched to a gene: 12. Per germline, CDR1 SQVTM and CDR2 ANQGSEA. This chain's CDR3 is CSVEDPLASGGANYNEQFF. CDR3 DNA sequence: TGCAGCGTTGAAGATCCCCTGGCTAGCGGGGGGGCAAACTACAATGAGCAGTTCTTC.

This clone has only a few counts. This sequence joins TRBV2 and TRBJ1-4; D is undetermined. The CDR3 loop spans 13 amino acids. The V end lost 2 bases, the J end lost 8 bases, and 9 bases lay between the germline ends. CDR1 and CDR2 from the germline V gene are SNHLY and FYNNEI. The CDR3 reads CASSEHSREKLFF. Here the CDR3 DNA reads TGTGCCAGCAGTGAACACAGTCGGGAAAAACTGTTTTTT. Full variable domain (remainder filled in from reference TRBV2 and TRBJ1-4): EPEVTQTPSHQVTQMGQEVILRCVPISNHLYFYWYRQILGQKVEFLVSFYNNEISEKSEIFDDQFSVERPDGSNFTLKIRSTKLEDSAMYFCASSEHSREKLFFGSGTQLSVL.

The chain links TRBV5-1 to TRBJ2-7; D remains ambiguous. The V end was cut by 7 bases, the J end by 0 bases, with 17 bases between. Germline CDR1 SGHRS, CDR2 YFSETQ. This CDR3 contains 15 residues. CDR3 sequence: CASGNGALSSYEQYF. In DNA, the CDR3 is TGCGCCAGCGGAAACGGCGCATTGAGCTCCTACGAGCAGTACTTC.

This clone was observed a handful of times. The chain links TRBV25-1 to TRBJ2-3, with a possible D match to TRBD2 (6 bases). The germline CDR1 and CDR2 sequences are MGHDK and SYGVNS. There are 14 residues in the CDR3. V lost 6 bases to trimming and J lost 4 bases, with 14 bases between them. The DNA for the CDR3 is TGTGCCAGCAGCATAAGCGGGCCGGCAGATACGCAGTATTTT. It translates to CASSISGPADTQYF.